The 18 T cell receptor beta chains reported below all come from one sample, sequenced in a study of shared clonotypes between healthy human individuals. Assay used: immunoSEQ multiplex PCR; TCRdb lists only in-frame clones, some missing. This sample carries around 1.1 million clones, 70% to 85% of them seen once, and the ten largest clones take roughly 0.9%. Source material: memory CD4+ T cells from PBMCs. The subset denotes: CD45RA-negative fraction. The receptor source for this set is a man between 18 and 35 years old in good health. Some clones in this sample may be carry-over from other donors' samples.

The chain couples TRBV9 to TRBJ2-5; no reliable D call. The CDR3 spans 13 residues. V lost 0 bases and J 3 bases, leaving 6 bases between the germline ends. In germline, CDR1 is SGDLS, CDR2 YYNGEE. DNA for the CDR3: TGTGCCAGCAGCGTAGGAAAAGAAGAGACCCAGTACTTC. Translated: CASSVGKEETQYF.

The chain couples TRBV28 to TRBJ2-1; D might be TRBD1 or TRBD2, each matching 5 bases. This CDR3 comprises 14 residues. The germline gives CDR1 MDHEN, CDR2 SYDVKM. The ends were cut back, 10 bases at V and 1 base at J, with 14 bases in the middle. The CDR3 here is CATRDALSYNEQFF. The CDR3 nucleotides are TGTGCCACCAGGGACGCCCTATCCTACAATGAGCAGTTCTTC.

This clone has at least ten counts. V and J are TRBV5-4 and TRBJ1-1; no clear D. This CDR3 spans 13 amino acids. With 0 bases removed from V and 6 bases from J, the gap between germline ends came to 9 bases. Germline-derived CDR1 and CDR2 are SGHNT and YYREEE (reference sequence). The DNA of the CDR3 is TGTGCCAGCAGCTTGGTAGGGATCCCTGAAGCTTTCTTT. Its translation: CASSLVGIPEAFF. Based on the CDR3 plus reference TRBV5-4 and TRBJ1-1, the full variable domain is ETGVTQSPTHLIKTRGQQVTLRCSSQSGHNTVSWYQQALGQGPQFIFQYYREEENGRGNFPPRFSGLQFPNYSSELNVNALELDDSALYLCASSLVGIPEAFFGQGTRLTVV.

The V and J genes are TRBV14 and TRBJ1-1; possibly TRBD1 for D (5 bases). The germline gives CDR1 SGHDN, CDR2 FVKESK. Trimming removed 1 base at V and 6 bases at J, with 21 bases between. The CDR3 runs 17 residues. The CDR3, as DNA: TGTGCCAGCAGCCAAGTCGGGCAGACCGCATGGGGGGCTGAAGCTTTCTTT. Translation: CASSQVGQTAWGAEAFF.

The chain couples TRBV25-1 to TRBJ1-1; possibly TRBD1 for D (6 bases). V lost 3 bases and J lost 1, with 12 bases in between. The length of the CDR3 is 15 residues. Per germline, CDR1 MGHDK and CDR2 SYGVNS. This chain's CDR3 is CASSEGGRRNTEAFF. For the CDR3, the DNA is TGTGCCAGCAGTGAGGGGGGCCGGCGGAACACTGAAGCTTTCTTT.

The J gene is TRBJ1-5, the V gene TRBV4-2; 9 bases agree with TRBD1. The CDR3 is 15 residues long. Germline assignment: CDR1 LGHNA and CDR2 YNFKEQ. Germline trimming cut 4 bases from V and 3 bases from J; bases unmatched to any gene: 4. CDR3 residues: CASSPRDRVNQPQHF. In DNA, the CDR3 is TGTGCCAGCAGCCCTCGGGACAGGGTCAATCAGCCCCAGCATTTT.

On this clone itself: Possible read error: a much larger clone is one base away. The rearrangement uses TRBV5-5 and TRBJ2-7; D uncertain. The V gene lost 3 bases and the J gene lost 3 bases, with 4 bases spanning the gap. This CDR3 has 11 amino acids. Looked up from germline, CDR1 is SGHKS and CDR2 is YYEKEE (reference sequence). Written as DNA, the CDR3 is TGTGCCAGCAGCTCCGTCTACGAGCAGTACTTC. Its translation is CASSSVYEQYF.

The genes are TRBV19 and TRBJ1-1; 9 bases line up with TRBD1. Germline CDR1 LNHDA, CDR2 SQIVND (reference sequence). The CDR3 consists of 17 residues. With 1 base clipped from V and 7 bases from J, the junction kept 13 bases outside the gene matches. The CDR3, as DNA: TGTGCCAGTAGTATAGGGACCGGACAGGGGTTACTCTATGAAGCTTTCTTT. Its translation: CASSIGTGQGLLYEAFF.

The V call is TRBV18, the J call TRBJ2-7; D may be TRBD1 (5 bases). From germline, CDR1 is KGHSH and CDR2 LQKENI. CDR3 length: 11 residues. V was cut by 8 bases and J by 1 base, with 6 bases left in between. The CDR3, as DNA: TGTGCCAGCGGACATTCCTACGAGCAGTACTTC. Its protein is CASGHSYEQYF.

This clone appeared a single time. The V gene is TRBV28, the J gene TRBJ2-2; 8 bases are shared with TRBD2. After removal of 6 bases from V and 5 bases from J, the junction contained 5 bases not matched to a gene. Germline V gene sequence: CDR1 MDHEN, CDR2 SYDVKM. This CDR3 has 14 amino acids. The CDR3 DNA sequence: TGTGCCAGCAGGTCTGCGGGGGGAACCGGGGAGCTGTTTTTT. This encodes CASRSAGGTGELFF.

V is TRBV19 and J is TRBJ1-2, with D perhaps matching TRBD1 (6 bases). This CDR3 comprises 14 residues. Germline V lookup: CDR1 LNHDA, CDR2 SQIVND (reference sequence). Trimming stripped 5 bases from V and 4 bases from J, with 14 bases between. DNA for the CDR3: TGTGCCAGTAGTCAAGAGGACAGTTTCTATGGCTACACCTTC. Amino acid sequence: CASSQEDSFYGYTF.

Ten or more counts support this clone. The CDR3 loop reads CASSNGEGMIRETQYF. The CDR3 DNA sequence: TGCGCCAGCAGCAACGGGGAGGGAATGATCAGAGAGACCCAGTACTTC. This chain links TRBV5-1 with TRBJ2-5, with 7 bases identical to TRBD2. Germline V CDR1 and CDR2: SGHRS, YFSETQ. This CDR3 is built from 16 residues. The V and J ends lost 4 bases and 4 bases, in that order; junction bases with no gene match: 13.

The chain recombines TRBV28 with TRBJ2-1, with TRBD2 identical over 12 bases. CDR1 MDHEN and CDR2 SYDVKM come from the germline V gene. The J segment lost 5 bases and the V segment lost 3 bases, leaving 11 bases of the junction unmatched. CDR3 size: 18 residues. DNA of the CDR3: TGTGCCAGCAGTTTGGATCTAGCGGGAGGGCACACCCACAATGAGCAGTTCTTC. It translates to CASSLDLAGGHTHNEQFF.

The V call is TRBV2, the J call TRBJ1-5; 9 bases are a match to TRBD1. J lost 1 base, V lost 6 bases, and 4 bases had no gene match. Germline V gene sequence: CDR1 SNHLY, CDR2 FYNNEI. The CDR3 runs to 15 residues. Written as DNA, the CDR3 is TGTGCCAGCAGAAACGGGACAGGGAGCAATCAGCCCCAGCATTTT. It translates to CASRNGTGSNQPQHF.

The chain employs TRBV4-1 and TRBJ2-3; tentative D call: TRBD2 (5 bases). The germline gives CDR1 MGHRA, CDR2 YSYEKL. This CDR3 has 16 residues. The V end was cut by 6 bases, the J end by 2 bases, with 18 bases between. The CDR3 sequence is CASSAPSGPLTDTQYF. CDR3 nucleotide sequence: TGCGCCAGCAGTGCCCCGAGCGGACCCCTCACAGATACGCAGTATTTT.

V gene TRBV19 combines with J gene TRBJ2-7, with a possible D match to TRBD2 (5 bases). The CDR3 extends over 14 amino acids. Trimming took off 9 bases at V and 1 base at J, with 16 bases between the two ends. CDR1 is LNHDA and CDR2 is SQIVND in the germline V gene (reference sequence). The CDR3 DNA reads TGTGCCAGCTCCAACGGACTTGGATCCTACGAGCAGTACTTC. It is translated as CASSNGLGSYEQYF.

The rearrangement uses TRBV27 and TRBJ2-7; D is uncertain. This CDR3 is 14 amino acids long. The germline V gene has CDR1 MNHEY and CDR2 SMNVEV (reference sequence). V lost 0 bases, J lost 6 bases, and 12 bases lay in between. CDR3 in amino acids: CASSLSSAVTEQYF. In DNA, the CDR3 is TGTGCCAGCAGTTTATCGAGTGCTGTCACCGAGCAGTACTTC.

This chain links TRBV27 with TRBJ2-1; D possibly corresponds to TRBD1 (6 bases). Trimming removed 7 bases at V and 4 bases at J, with 20 bases between. Germline V CDR1 and CDR2: MNHEY, SMNVEV (reference sequence). The CDR3 covers 16 residues. The CDR3 here is CASTIKPGHSYNEQFF. CDR3 DNA sequence: TGTGCCAGCACAATTAAACCGGGACATTCTTACAATGAGCAGTTCTTC.